What follows are 11 T cell receptor beta chains derived from one specimen sequenced in a study of cytomegalovirus exposure and HLA in healthy donors. PCR primers comprised 60 Vbeta and 13 Jbeta primers. The table came from immunoSEQ multiplex PCR; TCRdb's copy has only in-frame clones and leaves some out. The repertoire has some 140,000 clones, about 74% of them found once; the top ten carry 3% to 4%. The specimen was PBMCs. These receptor sequences come from a woman aged 35 to 49 in good health and CMV-seronegative.

This chain connects TRBV5-1 to TRBJ1-1; 10 bases match TRBD1. Germline lookup yields CDR1 SGHRS and CDR2 YFSETQ. Germline trimming cut 3 bases from V and 1 base from J; bases unmatched to any gene: 3. This CDR3 is 15 amino acids long. The CDR3, as DNA: TGCGCCAGCAGCTCAGGACAGGGGGAGAACACTGAAGCTTTCTTT. Translating gives CASSSGQGENTEAFF.

The chain uses TRBV7-8 and TRBJ2-5; tentative D call: TRBD2 (5 bases). CDR1 SGHVS and CDR2 FQNEAQ come from the germline V gene. This CDR3 comprises 14 residues. Trimming shortened V by 5 bases and J by 1 base, and 11 bases separated the two germline ends. The CDR3, as DNA: TGTGCCAGCAGCCACCAGGAGGTCCAAGAGACCCAGTACTTC. This codes for CASSHQEVQETQYF.

The rearrangement links TRBV5-1 to TRBJ1-2; 7 bases are shared with TRBD1. The CDR3 contains 13 residues. V was pared by 2 bases and J by 4 bases, with 2 bases of the junction left unmatched. Germline assignment: CDR1 SGHRS and CDR2 YFSETQ. The CDR3 reads CASSLRDSYGYTF. CDR3 DNA: TGCGCCAGCAGCTTACGGGACAGCTATGGCTACACCTTC.

The V and J genes are TRBV5-1 and TRBJ2-7; 9 positions agree with TRBD1. After removal of 4 bases from V and 3 bases from J, the junction contained 8 bases not matched to a gene. CDR3 length: 15 amino acids. CDR1 and CDR2 from the germline V gene are SGHRS and YFSETQ. The CDR3 protein is CASSPGTGNLYEQYF. The CDR3 coding sequence is TGCGCCAGCAGCCCTGGGACAGGGAACCTCTACGAGCAGTACTTC.

The genes are TRBV30 and TRBJ1-5, with TRBD1 matching over 8 bases. Germline-derived CDR1 and CDR2 are GTSNPN and SVGIG (reference sequence). V shed 0 bases and J 5 bases; nucleotides not matched to a gene: 9. The CDR3 runs 16 residues. The CDR3 sequence: CAWSVTLPGGDQPQHF. The CDR3 coding sequence is TGTGCCTGGAGTGTAACCCTCCCAGGGGGCGATCAGCCCCAGCATTTT.

The V and J genes are TRBV29-1 and TRBJ1-1, with a tentative D call TRBD1 (6 bases). The CDR3 is made up of 13 amino acids. Per germline, CDR1 SQVTM and CDR2 ANQGSEA. V lost 7 bases to trimming and J lost 0 bases, with 12 bases between them. CDR3 DNA sequence: TGCAGCGCAAACAGGGATCTGAACACTGAAGCTTTCTTT. This sequence encodes CSANRDLNTEAFF. Supplemented by reference TRBV29-1 and TRBJ1-1, the full variable domain reads SAVISQKPSRDICQRGTSLTIQCQVDSQVTMMFWYRQQPGQSLTLIATANQGSEATYESGFVIDKFPISRPNLTFSTLTVSNMSPEDSSIYLCSANRDLNTEAFFGQGTRLTVV.

The chain carries TRBV5-1 and TRBJ2-5; 7 bases match TRBD2. Germline CDR1 is SGHRS and CDR2 is YFSETQ. CDR3 length equals 12 residues. J lost 4 bases, V lost 5 bases, and 2 bases had no gene match. DNA for the CDR3: TGCGCCAGCAGGGGGGGGAGAGAGACCCAGTACTTC. This translates into CASRGGRETQYF.

This clone has only one observation. CDR3: CASSALEGAVTEAFF. For the CDR3, the DNA is TGTGCCAGCAGCGCCCTCGAGGGGGCGGTCACTGAAGCTTTCTTT. V and J are TRBV13 and TRBJ1-1; 7 positions agree with TRBD1. Germline lookup yields CDR1 PRHDT and CDR2 FYEKMQ (reference sequence). Trimming cost V 5 bases and J 4 bases; bases outside gene matches: 10. The CDR3 has 15 residues.

This clone was seen more than once but under ten times. This chain uses TRBV2 with TRBJ1-5; 7 nucleotides line up with TRBD1. The trim removed 9 bases at V and 7 bases at J, leaving 12 bases unmatched. Germline CDR1 reads SNHLY; CDR2 reads FYNNEI. CDR3 length: 14 amino acids. The CDR3 nucleotides are TGTGCCAGTTCCCGACAGGGTGAACAACAGCCCCAGCATTTT. It translates to CASSRQGEQQPQHF.

V usage is TRBV18 and J usage is TRBJ1-6; 8 bases fit TRBD1. Germline CDR1 and CDR2: KGHSH and LQKENI. The CDR3 has 14 amino acids. J lost 8 bases, V lost 6 bases, and 6 bases had no gene match. CDR3 sequence: CASSSGTGHSPLHF. The DNA of the CDR3 is TGTGCCAGCTCGTCCGGGACAGGCCATTCACCCCTCCACTTT.

This clone was seen once. The gene calls are TRBV28 and TRBJ1-2; D not resolved. The CDR3 runs to 13 residues. Trimming took off 1 base at V and 6 bases at J, with 9 bases between the two ends. Germline V lookup: CDR1 MDHEN, CDR2 SYDVKM. The DNA of the CDR3 is TGTGCCAGCAGTTTATTTCGAGGGAATGGCTACACCTTC. It specifies CASSLFRGNGYTF.